The clone carrying this T cell receptor (beta chain) was seen at least ten times. What it binds is unknown. This entry belongs to a study of T-cell reconstitution after alpha-beta-depleted transplantation in children. Study findings and constraints: Fresh T-cell production supplied most of the T-cell counts and diversity seen one year after transplant. Reportedly, only several hundred clones from non-depleted graft cells drove alpha-beta T-cell counts at about two months.

Unique molecular identifiers were incorporated when the TCRbeta library was constructed. TCRdb used MiXCR to reprocess the PCR reads, holding one entry per CDR3 protein. This table has 200,000 or so distinct CDR3 sequences, 5% to 7.5% appearing once. V was cut by 5 bases and J by 10 bases, with 16 bases left in between. Per the germline V gene, CDR1 is SQVTM and CDR2 is ANQGSEA. The CDR3 runs to 12 residues. V gene TRBV29-1 combines with J gene TRBJ2-3; D tentatively fits TRBD1 or TRBD2 (7 bases each). The TCR sequence derives from a girl less than two years old with combined immunodeficiency, due to receive a stem cell transplant. The starting material was PBMCs, obtained before TCRalphabeta/CD19-depleted stem cell transplant. In DNA, the CDR3 is TGCAGCGTTACGGGGGGAGGGACAGCGCAGTATTTT. Translating gives CSVTGGGTAQYF.